This is a list of T cell receptor beta chains from one sample in a study of blood T cell repertoires in COVID-19. Sequencing used immunoSEQ multiplex PCR; TCRdb keeps in-frame clones, though not all of them. Of fewer than 250,000 clones in the sample, 83% are singletons; the top ten hold approximately 2.9%. Sequencing was done on a sample of peripheral blood. The receptor source for this set is a man aged 45-65 years with active or convalescent COVID-19. CDR3s include the opening cysteine and the closing phenylalanine or tryptophan. A D gene is named only where the DNA matches it firmly. The size entry is marked missing in some rows and otherwise reads once, few, many or a size class.

TRBJ1-2	.	TRBV6-5	.	TGTGCCGCGTACTCTGATGGCTACACCTTC	CAAYSDGYTF
TRBJ1-1	.	TRBV30	.	TGTGCCTGGAGGCCTACAGGGACCTACATGAACACTGAAGCTTTCTTT	CAWRPTGTYMNTEAFF
TRBJ2-3	.	TRBV24-1	.	TGTGCCACCAGTGCCCAGGGGACAGATACGCAGTATTTT	CATSAQGTDTQYF
TRBJ1-2	.	TRBV28	.	TGTGCCAGCAGTTTATTGGGGGGGAGCTACACCTTC	CASSLLGGSYTF
TRBJ2-1	many	TRBV27	TRBD2	TGTGCCAGCAGTCCTAACTCCCTTCGACTCCCGGGAGGGTTTTACAATGAGCAGTTCTTC	CASSPNSLRLPGGFYNEQFF
TRBJ2-5	.	TRBV13	.	TGTGCCAGCAGCGTACTCACCGGGCCCAGGGCGGAGACCCAGTACTTC	CASSVLTGPRAETQYF
TRBJ1-1	.	TRBV6-2/TRBV6-3	TRBD1	TGTGCCAGCAGCGTCCCGGGACAGGGGAACACTGAAGCTTTCTTT	CASSVPGQGNTEAFF
TRBJ1-1	.	TRBV14	TRBD1	TGTGCCAGCAGCACACAGGGGTGGAACACTGAAGCTTTCTTT	CASSTQGWNTEAFF
TRBJ2-7	.	TRBV25-1	.	TGTGCCAGCAGACGGGGTACGAGCTCCTACGAGCAGTACTTC	CASRRGTSSYEQYF
TRBJ2-3	once	TRBV7-7	.	TGTGCTAGCAGCTTAGGGAAGGGGGCAGATACGCAGTATTTT	CASSLGKGADTQYF
TRBJ1-3	.	TRBV5-1	.	TGCGCCAGCAGCCTGAACCCAGGACAGAACTCTGGAAACACCATATATTTT	CASSLNPGQNSGNTIYF
TRBJ2-2	.	TRBV5-8	TRBD1	TGTGCCAGCAGCTCCGGACAGGTCCCCCGGCACGGGGAGCTGTTTTTT	CASSSGQVPRHGELFF
TRBJ1-4	few	TRBV4-1	TRBD1	TGCGCCAGCAGTCGGACAGGGGGAGACCTCTCAACAACTAATGAAAAACTGTTTTTT	CASSRTGGDLSTTNEKLFF
TRBJ1-5	.	TRBV12-3/TRBV12-4	.	TGTGCCAGCAGTTTAGGAGTCGGTCAGCCCCAGCATTTT	CASSLGVGQPQHF
TRBJ1-1	once	TRBV19	TRBD1	TGTGCCAGTAGGCAGACAGGGCCGAACACTGAAGCTTTCTTT	CASRQTGPNTEAFF
TRBJ2-5	.	TRBV5-4	TRBD1	TGTGCCAGCAGCGCGGGACAGGGAGAAGAGACCCAGTACTTC	CASSAGQGEETQYF
TRBJ2-4	.	TRBV27	TRBD1	TGTGCCAGCAGTGTACAGGGGGCCAAAAACATTCAGTACTTC	CASSVQGAKNIQYF
TRBJ2-1	.	TRBV6-2/TRBV6-3	TRBD2	TGTGCCAGCAGTTACTCAAGGGGACTAGCGGGGGGGAAAATTTACAATGAGCAGTTCTTC	CASSYSRGLAGGKIYNEQFF
TRBJ1-6	.	TRBV6-5	.	TGTGCCAGCACGCCGAGCCGGAGTGGCACACCCCTCCACTTT	CASTPSRSGTPLHF
TRBJ1-2	.	TRBV6-5	.	TGTGCCAGCAACCGAAGAGGGCGGGGAGACTATGGCTACACCTTC	CASNRRGRGDYGYTF
TRBJ1-1	.	TRBV14	.	TGTGCCAGCAGCCTCGGCGCGGGAGTAACTGAAGCTTTCTTT	CASSLGAGVTEAFF
TRBJ1-6	once	TRBV4-3	.	TGCGCCAGCAGCCAAGAATCTCAACAGGTCCTAAATTCACCCCTCCACTTT	CASSQESQQVLNSPLHF